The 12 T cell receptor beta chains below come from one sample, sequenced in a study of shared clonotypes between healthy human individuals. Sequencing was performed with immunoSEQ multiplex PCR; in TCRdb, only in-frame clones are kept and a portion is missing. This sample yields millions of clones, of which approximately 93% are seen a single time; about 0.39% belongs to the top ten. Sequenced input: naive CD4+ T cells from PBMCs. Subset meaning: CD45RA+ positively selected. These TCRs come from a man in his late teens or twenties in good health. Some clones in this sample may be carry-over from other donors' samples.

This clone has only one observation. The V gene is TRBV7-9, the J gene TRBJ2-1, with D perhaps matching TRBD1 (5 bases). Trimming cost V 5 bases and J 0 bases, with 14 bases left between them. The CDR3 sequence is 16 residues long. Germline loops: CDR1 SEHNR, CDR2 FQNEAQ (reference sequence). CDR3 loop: CASSVDTTSSYNEQFF. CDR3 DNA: TGTGCCAGCAGCGTGGACACTACGAGCTCCTACAATGAGCAGTTCTTC. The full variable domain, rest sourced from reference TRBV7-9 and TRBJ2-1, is DTGVSQNPRHKITKRGQNVTFRCDPISEHNRLYWYRQTLGQGPEFLTYFQNEAQLEKSRLLSDRFSAERPKGSFSTLEIQRTEQGDSAMYLCASSVDTTSSYNEQFFGPGTRLTVL.

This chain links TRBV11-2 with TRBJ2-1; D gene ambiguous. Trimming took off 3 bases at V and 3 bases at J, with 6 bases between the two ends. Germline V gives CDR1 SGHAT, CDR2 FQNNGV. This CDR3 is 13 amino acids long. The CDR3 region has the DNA TGTGCCAGCAGCTTTCTAAGCTACAATGAGCAGTTCTTC. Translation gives CASSFLSYNEQFF. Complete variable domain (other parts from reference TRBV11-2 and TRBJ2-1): EAGVAQSPRYKIIEKRQSVAFWCNPISGHATLYWYQQILGQGPKLLIQFQNNGVVDDSQLPKDRFSAERLKGVDSTLKIQPAKLEDSAVYLCASSFLSYNEQFFGPGTRLTVL.

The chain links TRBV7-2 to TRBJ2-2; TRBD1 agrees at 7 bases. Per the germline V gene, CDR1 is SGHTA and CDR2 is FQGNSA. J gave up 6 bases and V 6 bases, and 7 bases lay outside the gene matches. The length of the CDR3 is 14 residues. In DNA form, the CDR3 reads TGTGCCAGCAGACCCGGGACAGATGCCGGGGAGCTGTTTTTT. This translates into CASRPGTDAGELFF.

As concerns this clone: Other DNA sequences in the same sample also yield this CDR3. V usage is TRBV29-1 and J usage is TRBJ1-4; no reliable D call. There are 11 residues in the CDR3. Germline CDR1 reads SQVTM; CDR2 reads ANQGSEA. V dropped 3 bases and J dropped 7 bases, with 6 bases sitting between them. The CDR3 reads CSVDRGEKLFF. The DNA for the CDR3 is TGCAGCGTTGACCGAGGTGAAAAACTGTTTTTT.

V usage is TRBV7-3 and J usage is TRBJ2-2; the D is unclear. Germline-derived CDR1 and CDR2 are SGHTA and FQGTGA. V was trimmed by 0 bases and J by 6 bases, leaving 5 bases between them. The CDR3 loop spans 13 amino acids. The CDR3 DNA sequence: TGTGCCAGCAGCTTAACTTGGGCCGGGGAGCTGTTTTTT. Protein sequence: CASSLTWAGELFF.

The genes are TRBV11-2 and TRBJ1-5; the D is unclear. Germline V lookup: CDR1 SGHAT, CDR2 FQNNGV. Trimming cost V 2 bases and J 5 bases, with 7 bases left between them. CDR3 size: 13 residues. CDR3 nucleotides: TGTGCCAGCAGCTTACGGCGCGATCAGCCCCAGCATTTT. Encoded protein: CASSLRRDQPQHF.

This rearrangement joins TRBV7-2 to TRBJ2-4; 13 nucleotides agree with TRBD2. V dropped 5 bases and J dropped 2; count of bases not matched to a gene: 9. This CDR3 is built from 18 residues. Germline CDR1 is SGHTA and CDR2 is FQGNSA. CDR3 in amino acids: CASSQLAGGPSTKNIQYF. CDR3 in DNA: TGTGCCAGCAGCCAACTAGCGGGAGGGCCCTCGACCAAAAACATTCAGTACTTC.

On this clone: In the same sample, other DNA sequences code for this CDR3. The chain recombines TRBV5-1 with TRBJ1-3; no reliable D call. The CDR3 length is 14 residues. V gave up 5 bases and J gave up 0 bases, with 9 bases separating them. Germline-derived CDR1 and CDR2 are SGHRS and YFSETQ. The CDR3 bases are TGCGCCAGCAGTCCGGGAACCTCTGGAAACACCATATATTTT. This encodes CASSPGTSGNTIYF.

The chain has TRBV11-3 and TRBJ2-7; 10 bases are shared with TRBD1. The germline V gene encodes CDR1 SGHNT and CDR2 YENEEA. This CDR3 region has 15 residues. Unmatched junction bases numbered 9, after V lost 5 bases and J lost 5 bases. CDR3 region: CASSPQGQGNDEQYF. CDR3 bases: TGTGCCAGCAGCCCCCAGGGACAGGGGAACGACGAGCAGTACTTC.

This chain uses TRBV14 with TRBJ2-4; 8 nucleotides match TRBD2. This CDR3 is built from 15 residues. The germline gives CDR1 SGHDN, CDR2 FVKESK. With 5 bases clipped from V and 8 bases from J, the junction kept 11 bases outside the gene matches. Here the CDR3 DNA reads TGTGCCAGCAGCAAGCGAACGGCCGGGAGGGACATTCAGTACTTC. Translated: CASSKRTAGRDIQYF.

The CDR3 sequence is CASSVGGVAGGKGETQYF. The CDR3, as DNA: TGTGCCAGCAGCGTAGGAGGTGTAGCGGGAGGCAAGGGAGAGACCCAGTACTTC. The rearrangement links TRBV9 to TRBJ2-5; TRBD2 matches 10 bases. CDR1 and CDR2 from the germline V gene are SGDLS and YYNGEE. Trimming removed 0 bases from V and 4 bases from J; junction bases left unmatched: 12. There are 18 residues in the CDR3.

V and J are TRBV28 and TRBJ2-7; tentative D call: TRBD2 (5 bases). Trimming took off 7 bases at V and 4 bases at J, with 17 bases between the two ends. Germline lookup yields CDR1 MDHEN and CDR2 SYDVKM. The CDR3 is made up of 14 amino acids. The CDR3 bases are TGTGCCAGCACCAACCCCCTCGGGAAGTACGAGCAGTACTTC. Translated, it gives CASTNPLGKYEQYF. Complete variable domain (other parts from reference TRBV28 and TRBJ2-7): DVKVTQSSRYLVKRTGEKVFLECVQDMDHENMFWYRQDPGLGLRLIYFSYDVKMKEKGDIPEGYSVSREKKERFSLILESASTNQTSMYLCASTNPLGKYEQYFGPGTRLTVT.